This TCR beta chain was identified during a study of human thymus T cells. General study points: V and J gene usage appeared biased in thymic and blood repertoires.

TCRdb's table, derived via immunoSEQ multiplex PCR, lists solely in-frame clones and lacks some. The sample includes about 78,000 clones, roughly 96% seen only once; the top ten take 0.031%. Resections from corrective heart surgery supplied the thymus tissue. Having corrective surgery for congenital heart defects, healthy Finnish infants were the ones who donated. Concerning this clone: What it binds is not known.

The germline gives CDR1 SNHLY, CDR2 FYNNEI. V was clipped by 0 bases and J by 7 bases; unmatched bases: 9. The CDR3 has 16 residues. Source material: thymus tissue. The chain has TRBV2 and TRBJ1-2, with 9 bases matching TRBD1. The receptor comes from a boy under three years old with a congenital heart defect but otherwise immunologically healthy. The DNA for the CDR3 is TGTGCCAGCAGTGAAGCCGGGGAACAGGGGGCGGGTGGCTACACCTTC. Its translation: CASSEAGEQGAGGYTF.